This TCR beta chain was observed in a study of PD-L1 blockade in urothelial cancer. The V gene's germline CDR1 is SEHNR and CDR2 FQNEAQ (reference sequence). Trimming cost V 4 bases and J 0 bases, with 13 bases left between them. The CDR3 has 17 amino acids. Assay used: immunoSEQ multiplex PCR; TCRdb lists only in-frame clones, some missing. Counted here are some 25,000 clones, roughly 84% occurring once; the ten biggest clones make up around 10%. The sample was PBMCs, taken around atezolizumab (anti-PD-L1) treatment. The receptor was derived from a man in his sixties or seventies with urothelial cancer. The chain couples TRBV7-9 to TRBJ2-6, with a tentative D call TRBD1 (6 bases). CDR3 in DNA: TGTGCCAGCAGCTCCTGGGACATTTTCTCTGGGGCCAACGTCCTGACTTTC. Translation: CASSSWDIFSGANVLTF.